The 14 T cell receptor beta chains listed next were all sequenced from one sample in a study of OX40 agonist ivuxolimab in advanced cancers. Sequencing was performed with immunoSEQ multiplex PCR; in TCRdb, only in-frame clones are kept and a portion is missing. The sample contains about 26,000 clones, approximately 83% of which appear only once. The input for sequencing was CD4+ or CD8+ T cells sorted from blood, taken in a trial of the OX40 agonist ivuxolimab. Receptors originate from an adult with an advanced solid tumor such as melanoma, head and neck, liver or kidney cancer.

This chain uses TRBV7-6 with TRBJ1-1, with 9 positions matching TRBD1. CDR3 length equals 14 residues. The V gene's germline CDR1 is SGHVS and CDR2 FNYEAQ. J gave up 2 bases and V 5 bases, and 3 bases lay outside the gene matches. CDR3 DNA sequence: TGTGCCAGCAGCCCGGGACAGGGAAACACTGAAGCTTTCTTT. Translation gives CASSPGQGNTEAFF. The full variable domain, rest sourced from reference TRBV7-6 and TRBJ1-1, is GAGVSQSPRYKVTKRGQDVALRCDPISGHVSLYWYRQALGQGPEFLTYFNYEAQQDKSGLPNDRFSAERPEGSISTLTIQRTEQRDSAMYRCASSPGQGNTEAFFGQGTRLTVV.

This clone has just one count. The chain combines TRBV14 with TRBJ2-3; no clear D. Trimming pared 4 bases from V and 5 bases from J, leaving 10 bases between. CDR1 and CDR2 (germline): SGHDN, FVKESK. CDR3 size: 13 residues. CDR3 DNA: TGTGCCAGCAGCCGCCCAGACGGAGATACGCAGTATTTT. This codes for CASSRPDGDTQYF.

The J gene is TRBJ2-3, the V gene TRBV12-5; 9 bases agree with TRBD1. The CDR3 length is 14 residues. CDR1 and CDR2 (germline): LGHNT, FRNRAP. Germline trimming cut 7 bases from V and 5 bases from J; bases unmatched to any gene: 7. The CDR3 DNA sequence: TGTGCTAGTGCCCTATCGGACAGGGGAGATACGCAGTATTTT. Amino acids: CASALSDRGDTQYF.

The chain couples TRBV27 to TRBJ2-7; unclear D gene. Germline V lookup: CDR1 MNHEY, CDR2 SMNVEV (reference sequence). With 6 bases removed from V and 4 bases from J, the gap between germline ends came to 22 bases. CDR3 size: 16 residues. The CDR3 bases are TGTGCCAGCAGCAGCCGAACCGCCCCGCAGGCTTACGAGCAGTACTTC. It encodes CASSSRTAPQAYEQYF.

The chain employs TRBV1 and TRBJ2-7; the table's D call of TRBD1 was not tested on the DNA. TRBV1 is tagged as a pseudogene. This CDR3 comprises 14 residues. CDR3 coding DNA: TGCACCAGCAGCCACGACAGGGGCCCCTACGAGCAGTACTTC. Its translation: CTSSHDRGPYEQYF.

This clone was counted only a few times. The chain combines TRBV6-1 with TRBJ2-6; D not certain. The CDR3 is 15 amino acids. Germline V gene lookup returns CDR1 MNHNS and CDR2 SASEGT. Trimming cost V 1 base and J 4 bases, with 8 bases left between them. The CDR3 loop reads CASSEEAAGANVLTF. The CDR3 DNA reads TGTGCCAGCAGTGAAGAGGCAGCGGGGGCCAACGTCCTGACTTTC.

The genes are TRBV4-1 and TRBJ1-6; a possible D gene is TRBD1 (6 bases). The V gene lost 5 bases and the J gene lost 7 bases, with 12 bases spanning the gap. CDR1 is MGHRA and CDR2 is YSYEKL in the germline V gene. This CDR3 spans 14 amino acids. CDR3 DNA sequence: TGCGCCAGCAGCGACCACAGGGTCAATTCACCCCTCCACTTT. Its protein product is CASSDHRVNSPLHF.

This chain connects TRBV19 to TRBJ1-2; D might be TRBD1 (5 bases). CDR3 length equals 18 residues. The V and J ends lost 3 bases and 3 bases respectively, with 23 bases between them. Germline V gene lookup returns CDR1 LNHDA and CDR2 SQIVND (reference sequence). As DNA, the CDR3 is TGTGCCAGTAGTATTTTAAGGTCGACAGCGCCCCGATACTATGGCTACACCTTC. It translates to CASSILRSTAPRYYGYTF.

V is TRBV2 and J is TRBJ2-3; D possibly corresponds to TRBD2 (6 bases). V was shortened by 1 base and J by 1 base, with 9 bases between the two germline ends. CDR1 and CDR2 from the germline V gene are SNHLY and FYNNEI. This CDR3 is built from 15 residues. For the CDR3, the DNA is TGTGCCAGCAGTGAAGTCCAGCGGGGCACAGATACGCAGTATTTT. Its protein is CASSEVQRGTDTQYF.

The chain has TRBV4-1 and TRBJ1-6; 8 bases agree with TRBD1. Unmatched junction bases numbered 7, after V lost 5 bases and J lost 7 bases. CDR1 and CDR2 from the germline V gene are MGHRA and YSYEKL. The CDR3 sequence is 15 residues long. The CDR3 spells CASSDRDRGNSPLHF. The CDR3 DNA is TGCGCCAGCAGCGACCGTGACAGGGGAAATTCACCCCTCCACTTT.

The rearrangement uses TRBV19 and TRBJ2-2, with D unresolved. This CDR3 region has 15 residues. Trimming pared 2 bases from V and 4 bases from J, leaving 11 bases between. The V gene's germline CDR1 is LNHDA and CDR2 SQIVND (reference sequence). CDR3 residues: CASSIFQALTGELFF. CDR3 sequence (DNA): TGTGCCAGTAGTATATTTCAGGCGCTCACCGGGGAGCTGTTTTTT.

The rearrangement uses TRBV29-1 and TRBJ1-2; D not resolved. Germline loops: CDR1 SQVTM, CDR2 ANQGSEA. Deletions cut 4 bases from V and 4 bases from J, with 7 bases between. This CDR3 spans 11 amino acids. The DNA for the CDR3 is TGCAGCGTTGTCTATAGCTATGGCTACACCTTC. This encodes CSVVYSYGYTF. The whole variable domain, remainder taken from reference TRBV29-1 and TRBJ1-2, is SAVISQKPSRDICQRGTSLTIQCQVDSQVTMMFWYRQQPGQSLTLIATANQGSEATYESGFVIDKFPISRPNLTFSTLTVSNMSPEDSSIYLCSVVYSYGYTFGSGTRLTVV.

This chain links TRBV9 with TRBJ2-5, with 11 bases matching TRBD1. TRBJ2-7 matches the DNA end more closely, so the J call is doubtful. Germline values: CDR1 SGDLS, CDR2 YYNGEE. The CDR3 contains 14 residues. CDR3 sequence: CASGRTGGRYEQYF. Written as DNA, the CDR3 is TGTGCCAGCGGGAGGACAGGGGGCCGTTACGAGCAGTACTTC.

J is TRBJ2-3 and V is TRBV6-5; D call uncertain. There are 16 residues in the CDR3. V was pared by 0 bases and J by 2 bases, with 12 bases between. Germline V gene lookup returns CDR1 MNHEY and CDR2 SVGAGI. The CDR3 here is CASSYSNGFPTDTQYF. Here the CDR3 DNA reads TGTGCCAGCAGTTACTCGAACGGTTTCCCCACAGATACGCAGTATTTT.